This entry lists 3 T cell receptor beta chains sequenced from one sample in a study of blood T cell repertoires in COVID-19. The repertoire was sequenced with immunoSEQ multiplex PCR; TCRdb's copy has only in-frame clones and lacks some. The sample comprises about 310,000 clones, around 91% of which are singletons, and roughly 1% rests with the top ten. Material: peripheral blood. Receptors were obtained from a woman in her forties with COVID-19, enrolled during active disease.

This chain joins TRBV28 and TRBJ1-2; D remains unclear. The germline V and J ends were trimmed by 5 bases and 4 bases, with 17 bases remaining between them. The germline V gene has CDR1 MDHEN and CDR2 SYDVKM. The CDR3 consists of 15 residues. The CDR3 loop reads CASSTPKLRSYGYTF. The CDR3 DNA reads as TGTGCCAGCAGTACCCCCAAGTTGCGGTCCTATGGCTACACCTTC.

The rearrangement links TRBV30 to TRBJ1-2; possible D gene TRBD1, 6 bases. The V end was cut by 4 bases, the J end by 6 bases, with 9 bases between. This CDR3 is built from 11 residues. From germline, CDR1 is GTSNPN and CDR2 SVGIG (reference sequence). The CDR3 DNA sequence: TGTGCCTGGAATGGACAGAATGGCTACACCTTC. Encoded protein: CAWNGQNGYTF.

There are a few counts of this clone. V usage is TRBV10-3 and J usage is TRBJ2-1, with 14 bases matching TRBD2. The CDR3 totals 21 residues. Germline V gene lookup returns CDR1 ENHRY and CDR2 SYGVKD. Trimming took 3 bases from V and 0 from J; bases not matched to a gene: 13. In nucleotides, the CDR3 is TGTGCCATCAGTGATCCGACTAGCGGGAGGGCCCCCACGAGCTCCTACAATGAGCAGTTCTTC. Its translation: CAISDPTSGRAPTSSYNEQFF.